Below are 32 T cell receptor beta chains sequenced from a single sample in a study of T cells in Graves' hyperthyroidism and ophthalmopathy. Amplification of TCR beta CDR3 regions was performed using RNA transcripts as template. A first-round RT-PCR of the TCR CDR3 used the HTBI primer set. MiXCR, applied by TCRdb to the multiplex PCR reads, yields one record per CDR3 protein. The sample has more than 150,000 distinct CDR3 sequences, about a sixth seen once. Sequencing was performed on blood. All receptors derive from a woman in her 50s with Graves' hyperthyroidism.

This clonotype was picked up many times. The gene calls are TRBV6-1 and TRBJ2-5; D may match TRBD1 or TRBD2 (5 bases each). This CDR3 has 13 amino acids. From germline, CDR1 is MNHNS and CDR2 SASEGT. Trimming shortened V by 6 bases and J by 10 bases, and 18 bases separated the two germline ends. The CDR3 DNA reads TGTGCCAGCAGCCCGGGGCAGGGTTACTTCCAGTACTTC. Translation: CASSPGQGYFQYF.

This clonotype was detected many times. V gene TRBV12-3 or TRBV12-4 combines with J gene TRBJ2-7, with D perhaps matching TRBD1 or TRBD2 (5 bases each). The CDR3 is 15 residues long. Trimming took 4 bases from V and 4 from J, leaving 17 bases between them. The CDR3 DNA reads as TGTGCCAGCAGTTCCGACCTCGGGGCCCCTTACGAGCAGTACTTC. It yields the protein CASSSDLGAPYEQYF.

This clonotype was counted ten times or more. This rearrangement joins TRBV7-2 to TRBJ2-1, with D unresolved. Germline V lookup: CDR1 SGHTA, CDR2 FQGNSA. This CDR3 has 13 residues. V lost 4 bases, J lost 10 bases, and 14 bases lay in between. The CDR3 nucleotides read TGTGCCAGCAGCTCCCCCTCATACCTGGAGCAGTTCTTC. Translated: CASSSPSYLEQFF.

The chain's CDR3 is CASSSGQGRTNEKLFF. The CDR3 DNA reads TGTGCCAGCAGCTCCGGACAGGGAAGAACTAATGAAAAACTGTTTTTT. The rearrangement links TRBV5-8 to TRBJ1-4; TRBD1 matches 8 bases. This CDR3 has 16 amino acids. The V and J ends lost 3 bases and 1 base, in that order; junction bases with no gene match: 5. The germline gives CDR1 SGHTS, CDR2 YDEGEE.

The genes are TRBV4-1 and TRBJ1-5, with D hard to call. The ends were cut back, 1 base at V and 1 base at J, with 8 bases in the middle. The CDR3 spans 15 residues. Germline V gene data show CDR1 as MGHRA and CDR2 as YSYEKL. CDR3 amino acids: CASSQAAASNQPQHF. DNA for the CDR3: TGCGCCAGCAGCCAAGCTGCCGCCAGCAATCAGCCCCAGCATTTT.

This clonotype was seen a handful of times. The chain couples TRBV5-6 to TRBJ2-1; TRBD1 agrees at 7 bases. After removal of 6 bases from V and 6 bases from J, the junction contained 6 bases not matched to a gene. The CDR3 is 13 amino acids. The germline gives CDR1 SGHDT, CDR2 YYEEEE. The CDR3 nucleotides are TGTGCCAGCACCCGGGACAGTCCCAATGAGCAGTTCTTC. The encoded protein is CASTRDSPNEQFF.

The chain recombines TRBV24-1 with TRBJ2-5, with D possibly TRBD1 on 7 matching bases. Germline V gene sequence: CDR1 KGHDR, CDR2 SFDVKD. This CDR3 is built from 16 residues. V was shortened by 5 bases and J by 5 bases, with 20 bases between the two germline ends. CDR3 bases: TGTGCCACCAGTGCAGGAGACAGGGACTTCGGGGAGACCCAGTACTTC. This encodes CATSAGDRDFGETQYF.

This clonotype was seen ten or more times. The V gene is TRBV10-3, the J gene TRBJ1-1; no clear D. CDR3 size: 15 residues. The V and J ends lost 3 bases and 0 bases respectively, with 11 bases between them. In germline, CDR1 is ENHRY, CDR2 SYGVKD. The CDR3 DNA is TGTGCCATCAGTGATTTCCCACAGTTGAACACTGAAGCTTTCTTT. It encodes CAISDFPQLNTEAFF.

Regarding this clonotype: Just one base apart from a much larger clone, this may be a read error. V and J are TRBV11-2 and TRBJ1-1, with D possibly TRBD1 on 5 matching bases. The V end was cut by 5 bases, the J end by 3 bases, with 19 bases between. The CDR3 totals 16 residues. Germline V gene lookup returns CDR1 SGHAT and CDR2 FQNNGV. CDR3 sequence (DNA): TGTGCCAGCAGCCATATTCCCGGGGGGGGGGACACTGAAGCTTTCTTT. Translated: CASSHIPGGGDTEAFF. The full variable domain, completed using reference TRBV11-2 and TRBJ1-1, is EAGVAQSPRYKIIEKRQSVAFWCNPISGHATLYWYQQILGQGPKLLIQFQNNGVVDDSQLPKDRFSAERLKGVDSTLKIQPAKLEDSAVYLCASSHIPGGGDTEAFFGQGTRLTVV.

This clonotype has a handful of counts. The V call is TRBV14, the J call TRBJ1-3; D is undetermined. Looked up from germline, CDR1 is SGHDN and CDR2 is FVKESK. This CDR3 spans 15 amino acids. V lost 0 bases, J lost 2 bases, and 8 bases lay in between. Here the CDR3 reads CASSQEPGPGNTIYF. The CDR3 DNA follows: TGTGCCAGCAGCCAAGAACCCGGGCCTGGAAACACCATATATTTT.

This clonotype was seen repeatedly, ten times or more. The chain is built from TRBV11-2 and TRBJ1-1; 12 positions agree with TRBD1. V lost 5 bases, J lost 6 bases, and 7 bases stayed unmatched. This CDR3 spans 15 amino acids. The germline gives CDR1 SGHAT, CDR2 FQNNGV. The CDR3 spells CASSDRDRGRAEAFF. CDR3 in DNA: TGTGCCAGCAGCGACCGGGACAGGGGGCGCGCTGAAGCTTTCTTT.

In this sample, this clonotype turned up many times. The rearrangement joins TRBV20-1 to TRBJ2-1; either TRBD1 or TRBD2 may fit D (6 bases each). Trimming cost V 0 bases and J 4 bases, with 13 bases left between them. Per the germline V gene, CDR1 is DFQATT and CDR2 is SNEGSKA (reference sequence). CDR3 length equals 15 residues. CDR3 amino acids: CSARDRGPLYNEQFF. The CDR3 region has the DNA TGCAGTGCTAGAGACCGGGGGCCACTGTACAATGAGCAGTTCTTC.

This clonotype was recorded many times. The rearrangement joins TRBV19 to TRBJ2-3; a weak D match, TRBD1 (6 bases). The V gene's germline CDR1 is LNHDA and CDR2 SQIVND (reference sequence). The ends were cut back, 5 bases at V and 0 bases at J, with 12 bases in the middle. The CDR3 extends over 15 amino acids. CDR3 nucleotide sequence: TGTGCCAGTAGTGTATGGACAGCTAGCACAGATACGCAGTATTTT. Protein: CASSVWTASTDTQYF.

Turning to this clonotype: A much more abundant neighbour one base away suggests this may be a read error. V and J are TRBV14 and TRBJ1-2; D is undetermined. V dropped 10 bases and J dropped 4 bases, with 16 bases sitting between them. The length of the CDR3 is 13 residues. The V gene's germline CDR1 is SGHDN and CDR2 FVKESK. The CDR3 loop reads CAIRSERAYGYTF. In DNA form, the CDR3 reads TGTGCCATCCGGTCCGAGAGGGCCTATGGCTACACCTTC.

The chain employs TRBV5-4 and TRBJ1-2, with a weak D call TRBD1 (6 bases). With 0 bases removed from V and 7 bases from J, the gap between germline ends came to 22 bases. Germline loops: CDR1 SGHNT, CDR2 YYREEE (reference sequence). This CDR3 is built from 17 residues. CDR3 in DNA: TGTGCCAGCAGCTTGGGGGGGGCACAGGGATCCATTACTGGCTACACCTTC. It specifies CASSLGGAQGSITGYTF. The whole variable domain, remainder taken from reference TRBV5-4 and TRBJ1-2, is ETGVTQSPTHLIKTRGQQVTLRCSSQSGHNTVSWYQQALGQGPQFIFQYYREEENGRGNFPPRFSGLQFPNYSSELNVNALELDDSALYLCASSLGGAQGSITGYTFGSGTRLTVV.

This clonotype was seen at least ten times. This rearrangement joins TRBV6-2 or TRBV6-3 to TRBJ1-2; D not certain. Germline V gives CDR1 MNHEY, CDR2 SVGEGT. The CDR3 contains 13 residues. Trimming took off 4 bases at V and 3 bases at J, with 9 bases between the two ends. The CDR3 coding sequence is TGTGCCAGCAGTTCTGAGACCTACTATGGCTACACCTTC. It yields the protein CASSSETYYGYTF.

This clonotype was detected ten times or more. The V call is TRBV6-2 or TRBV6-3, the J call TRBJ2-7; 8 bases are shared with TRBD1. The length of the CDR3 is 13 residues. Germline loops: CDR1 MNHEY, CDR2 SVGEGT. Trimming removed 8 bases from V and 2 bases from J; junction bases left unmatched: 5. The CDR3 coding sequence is TGTGCCAGCTTCAGGACAGGGACCTACGAGCAGTACTTC. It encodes CASFRTGTYEQYF.

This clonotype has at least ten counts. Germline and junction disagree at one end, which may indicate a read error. The CDR3 DNA reads TGTGCCATCAGTGAGCCTAGGGACACCTCAACCTCCTACAATGAGCGGTTCTTC. The encoded protein is CAISEPRDTSTSYNERFF. The chain couples TRBV10-3 to TRBJ2-1; maybe TRBD1 (6 bases). The CDR3 is made up of 18 amino acids. The germline V gene has CDR1 ENHRY and CDR2 SYGVKD.

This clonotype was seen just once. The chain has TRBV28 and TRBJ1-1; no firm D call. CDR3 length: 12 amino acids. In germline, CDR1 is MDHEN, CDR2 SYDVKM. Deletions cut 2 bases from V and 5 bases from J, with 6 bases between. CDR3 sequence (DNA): TGTGCCAGCAGTTTACGAGCAACTGAAGCTTTCTTT. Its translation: CASSLRATEAFF.

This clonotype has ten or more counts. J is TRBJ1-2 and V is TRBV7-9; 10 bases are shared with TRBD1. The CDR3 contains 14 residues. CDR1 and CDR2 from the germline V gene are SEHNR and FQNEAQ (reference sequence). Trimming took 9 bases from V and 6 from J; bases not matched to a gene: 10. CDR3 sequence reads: CASIEGTGVNGYTF. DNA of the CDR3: TGTGCCAGTATCGAAGGGACAGGGGTAAATGGCTACACCTTC.

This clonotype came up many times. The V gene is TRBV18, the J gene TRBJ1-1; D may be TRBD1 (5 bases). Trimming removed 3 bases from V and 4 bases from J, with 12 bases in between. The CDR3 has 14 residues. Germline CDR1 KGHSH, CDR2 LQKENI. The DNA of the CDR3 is TGTGCCAGCTCACCCAGGGATTCGAGCACTGAAGCTTTCTTT. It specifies CASSPRDSSTEAFF.

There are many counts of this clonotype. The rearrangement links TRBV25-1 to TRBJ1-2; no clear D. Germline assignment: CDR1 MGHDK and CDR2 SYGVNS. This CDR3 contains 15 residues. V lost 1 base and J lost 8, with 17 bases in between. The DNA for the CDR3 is TGTGCCAGCAGTGAATTTTCTATTGTCGACGGGGGCTACACCTTC. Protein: CASSEFSIVDGGYTF.

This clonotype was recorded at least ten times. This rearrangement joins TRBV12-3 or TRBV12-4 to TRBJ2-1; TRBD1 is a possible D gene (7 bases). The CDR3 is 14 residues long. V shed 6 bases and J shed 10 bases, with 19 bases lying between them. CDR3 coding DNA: TGTGCCAGCAGGGAGGGGACAGATGATCGGGAGCAGTTCTTC. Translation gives CASREGTDDREQFF.

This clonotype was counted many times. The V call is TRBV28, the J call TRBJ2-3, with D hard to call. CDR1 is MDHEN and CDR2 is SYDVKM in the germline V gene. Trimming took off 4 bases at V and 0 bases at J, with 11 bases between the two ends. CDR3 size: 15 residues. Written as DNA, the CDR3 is TGTGCCAGCAGTTCCCCTCCAGCAAGCACAGATACGCAGTATTTT. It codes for CASSSPPASTDTQYF.

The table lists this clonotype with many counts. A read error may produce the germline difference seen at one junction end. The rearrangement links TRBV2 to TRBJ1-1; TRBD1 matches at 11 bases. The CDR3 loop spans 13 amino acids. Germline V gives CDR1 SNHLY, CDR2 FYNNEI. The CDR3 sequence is CASRDRGRGCPLF. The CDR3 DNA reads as TGTGCCAGCAGGGACAGGGGGCGAGGGTGTCCCCTCTTT. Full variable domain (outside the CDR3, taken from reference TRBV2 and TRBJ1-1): EPEVTQTPSHQVTQMGQEVILRCVPISNHLYFYWYRQILGQKVEFLVSFYNNEISEKSEIFDDQFSVERPDGSNFTLKIRSTKLEDSAMYFCASRDRGRGCPLFGQGTRLTVV.

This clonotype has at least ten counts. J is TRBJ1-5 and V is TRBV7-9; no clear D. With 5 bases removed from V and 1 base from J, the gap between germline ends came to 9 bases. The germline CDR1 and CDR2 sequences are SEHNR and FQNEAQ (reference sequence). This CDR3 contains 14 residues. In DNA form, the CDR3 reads TGTGCCAGCAGCGAAAGAGGGAGCAATCAGCCCCAGCATTTT. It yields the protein CASSERGSNQPQHF.

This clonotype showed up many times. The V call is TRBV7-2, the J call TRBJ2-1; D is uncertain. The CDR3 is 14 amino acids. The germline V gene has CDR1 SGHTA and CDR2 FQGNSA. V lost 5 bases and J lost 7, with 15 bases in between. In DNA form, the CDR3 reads TGTGCCAGCAGCCCCCCGGGTTCTGGGAATGAGCAGTTCTTC. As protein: CASSPPGSGNEQFF.

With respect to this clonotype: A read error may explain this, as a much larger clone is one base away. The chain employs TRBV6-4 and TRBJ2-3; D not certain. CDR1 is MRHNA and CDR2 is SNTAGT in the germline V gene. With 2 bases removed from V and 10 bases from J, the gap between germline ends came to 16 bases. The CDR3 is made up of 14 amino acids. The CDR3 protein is CASSDETGSDAQYF. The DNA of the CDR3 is TGTGCCAGCAGTGACGAGACTGGCAGTGATGCGCAGTATTTT.

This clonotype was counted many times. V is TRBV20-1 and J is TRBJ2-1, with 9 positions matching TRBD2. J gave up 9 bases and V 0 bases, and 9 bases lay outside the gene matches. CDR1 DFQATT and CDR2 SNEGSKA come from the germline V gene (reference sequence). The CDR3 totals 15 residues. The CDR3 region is CSARDGWRGGGEQFF. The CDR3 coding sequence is TGCAGTGCTAGAGATGGCTGGCGGGGGGGCGGTGAGCAGTTCTTC.

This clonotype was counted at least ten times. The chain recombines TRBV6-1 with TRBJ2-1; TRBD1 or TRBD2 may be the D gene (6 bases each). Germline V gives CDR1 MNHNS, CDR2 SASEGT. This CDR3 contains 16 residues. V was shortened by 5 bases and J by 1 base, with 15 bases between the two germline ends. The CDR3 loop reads CASSYAGGLSYNEQFF. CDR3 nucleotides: TGTGCCAGCAGTTACGCTGGGGGGCTATCCTACAATGAGCAGTTCTTC.

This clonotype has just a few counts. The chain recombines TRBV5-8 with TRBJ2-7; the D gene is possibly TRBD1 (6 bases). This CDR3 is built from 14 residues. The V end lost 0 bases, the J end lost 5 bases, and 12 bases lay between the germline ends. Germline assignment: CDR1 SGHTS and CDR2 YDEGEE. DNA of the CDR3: TGTGCCAGCAGCTTGGAACAGGGCTTAAACGAGCAGTACTTC. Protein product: CASSLEQGLNEQYF.

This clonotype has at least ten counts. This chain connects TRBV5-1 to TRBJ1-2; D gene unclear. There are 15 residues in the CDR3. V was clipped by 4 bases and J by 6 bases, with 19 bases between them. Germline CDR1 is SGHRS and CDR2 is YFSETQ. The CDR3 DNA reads TGCGCCAGCAGCCCTAATGGTGTAGGGATTGATGGCTACACCTTC. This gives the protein CASSPNGVGIDGYTF.